This section outlines one T cell receptor (beta chain) sequence together with its context. This CDR3 spans 16 amino acids. The germline V gene has CDR1 MNHNS and CDR2 SASEGT. The germline V and J ends were trimmed by 2 bases and 0 bases, with 10 bases remaining between them. The data are from a study of control samples from healthy donors and cancer patients. Profiled with immunoSEQ multiplex PCR; TCRdb holds only in-frame clones, not every one. The repertoire holds roughly 130,000 clones, with 90% to 95% as singletons. The rearrangement joins TRBV6-1 to TRBJ1-4; no firm D call. This TCR came from a man in his sixties with colorectal cancer. Material: PBMCs. CDR3 region: CASSEYPSSTNEKLFF. CDR3 nucleotides: TGTGCCAGCAGTGAATACCCCAGTTCAACTAATGAAAAACTGTTTTTT.